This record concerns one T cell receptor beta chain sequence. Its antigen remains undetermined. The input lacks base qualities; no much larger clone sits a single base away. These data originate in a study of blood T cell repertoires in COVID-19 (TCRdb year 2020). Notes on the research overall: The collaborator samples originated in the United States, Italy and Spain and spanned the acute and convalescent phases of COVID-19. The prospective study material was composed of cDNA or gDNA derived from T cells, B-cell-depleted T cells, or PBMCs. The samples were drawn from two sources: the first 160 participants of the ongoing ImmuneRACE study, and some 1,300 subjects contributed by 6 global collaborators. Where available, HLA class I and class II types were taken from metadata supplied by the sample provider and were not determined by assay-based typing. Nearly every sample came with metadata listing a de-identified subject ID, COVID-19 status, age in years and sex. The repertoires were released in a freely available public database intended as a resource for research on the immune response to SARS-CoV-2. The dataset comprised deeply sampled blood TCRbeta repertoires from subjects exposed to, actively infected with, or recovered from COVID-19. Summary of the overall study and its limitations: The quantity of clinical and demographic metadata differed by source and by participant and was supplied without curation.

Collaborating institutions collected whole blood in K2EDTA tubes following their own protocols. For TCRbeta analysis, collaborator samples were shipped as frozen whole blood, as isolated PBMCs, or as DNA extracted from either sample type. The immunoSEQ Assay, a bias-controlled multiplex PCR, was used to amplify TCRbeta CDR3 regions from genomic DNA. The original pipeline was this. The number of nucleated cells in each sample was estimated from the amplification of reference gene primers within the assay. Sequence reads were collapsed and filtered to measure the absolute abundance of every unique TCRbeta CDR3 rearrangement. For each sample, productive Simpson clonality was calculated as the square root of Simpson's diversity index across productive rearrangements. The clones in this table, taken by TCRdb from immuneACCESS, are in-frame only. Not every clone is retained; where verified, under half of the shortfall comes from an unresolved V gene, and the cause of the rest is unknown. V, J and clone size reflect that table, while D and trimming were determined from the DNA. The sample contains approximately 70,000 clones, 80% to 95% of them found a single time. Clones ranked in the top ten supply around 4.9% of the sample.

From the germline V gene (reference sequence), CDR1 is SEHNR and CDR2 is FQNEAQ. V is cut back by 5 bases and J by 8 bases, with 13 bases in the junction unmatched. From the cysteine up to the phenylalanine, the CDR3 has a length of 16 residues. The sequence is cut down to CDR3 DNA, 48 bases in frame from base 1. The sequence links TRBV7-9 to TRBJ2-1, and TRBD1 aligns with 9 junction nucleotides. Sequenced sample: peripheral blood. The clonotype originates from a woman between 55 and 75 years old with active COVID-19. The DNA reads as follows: TGTGCCAGCAGCAACCCTGGGACAGGGCCAATCGATGAGCAGTTCTTC. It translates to CASSNPGTGPIDEQFF.